The 30 T cell receptor beta chains below were found in one sample sequenced in a study of T-cell reconstitution after alpha-beta-depleted transplantation in children. Unique molecular identifiers were built into the TCRbeta library. Via MiXCR, TCRdb re-called the PCR reads, giving one row per CDR3 protein. The sample lists some 200,000 distinct CDR3 sequences, more than 6.5% occurring once. The sequencing here drew on PBMCs from the stem cell graft donor, taken from the stem cell graft. Receptors originate from a human donor who donated a stem cell graft to a child with Wiskott-Aldrich syndrome.

This clonotype turned up a few times. The V and J genes are TRBV12-3 or TRBV12-4 and TRBJ2-1; 10 bases line up with TRBD2. With 6 bases clipped from V and 4 bases from J, the junction kept 15 bases outside the gene matches. The CDR3 runs 18 residues. For the CDR3, the DNA is TGTGCCAGCAGGCCCAGCTGGGCTAGCGGGAGCACATACAATGAGCAGTTCTTC. Protein sequence: CASRPSWASGSTYNEQFF.

The chain links TRBV29-1 to TRBJ2-7, with D unclear. The CDR3 covers 12 residues. V lost 5 bases and J lost 0, with 8 bases in between. The V gene's germline CDR1 is SQVTM and CDR2 ANQGSEA. CDR3 sequence (DNA): TGCAGCGTTTCTAGTGGCTCCTACGAGCAGTACTTC. Translated, it gives CSVSSGSYEQYF.

With respect to this clonotype: This may be a read error, as it is one base from a much larger clone. The V gene is TRBV20-1, the J gene TRBJ2-1; 9 positions agree with TRBD1. The germline gives CDR1 DFQATT, CDR2 SNEGSKA (reference sequence). The length of the CDR3 is 16 residues. The CDR3 reads CSARDIGQGNYNQQFF. For the CDR3, the DNA is TGCAGTGCTAGAGATATAGGACAGGGGAACTACAATCAGCAGTTCTTC.

This clonotype has a count of ten or more. The CDR3, as DNA: TGTGCCAGCAGTTTTACGGGAAATACGCAGTATTTT. Amino acids: CASSFTGNTQYF. The chain links TRBV12-3 or TRBV12-4 to TRBJ2-3, with D tentatively TRBD2 (5 bases). Between the trimmed V and J ends, which lost 3 bases and 7 bases, there was a span of 8 bases. This CDR3 has 12 residues.

This clonotype was detected many times. J is TRBJ1-1 and V is TRBV10-3, with a weak D call TRBD1 (6 bases). The germline V gene encodes CDR1 ENHRY and CDR2 SYGVKD. The CDR3 has 13 amino acids. Trimming took off 11 bases at V and 0 bases at J, with 13 bases between the two ends. CDR3 sequence: CALSGTLNTEAFF. The CDR3 DNA reads TGTGCCCTCTCCGGGACATTGAACACTGAAGCTTTCTTT.

This clonotype occurred many times. The chain's CDR3 is CSASTQGLRNTIYF. CDR3 nucleotide sequence: TGCAGTGCTAGCACGCAGGGCCTCAGAAACACCATATATTTT. The V call is TRBV20-1, the J call TRBJ1-3; perhaps TRBD1 as D (5 bases). Trimming removed 3 bases at V and 5 bases at J, with 14 bases between. In germline, CDR1 is DFQATT, CDR2 SNEGSKA (reference sequence). There are 14 residues in the CDR3.

This clonotype was found many times. The gene calls are TRBV12-3 or TRBV12-4 and TRBJ1-1; D might be TRBD1 (6 bases). The germline V and J ends were trimmed by 7 bases and 1 base, with 16 bases remaining between them. The CDR3 runs 15 residues. The CDR3 is CASTVQGVTNTEAFF. The CDR3 region has the DNA TGTGCCAGCACCGTACAGGGCGTTACGAACACTGAAGCTTTCTTT.

This clonotype was observed many times. The V call is TRBV20-1, the J call TRBJ2-1; 8 bases align to TRBD1. CDR1 and CDR2 from the germline V gene are DFQATT and SNEGSKA (reference sequence). This CDR3 is 16 amino acids long. The ends lost 0 bases at V and 0 bases at J; junction bases unmatched: 4. The DNA of the CDR3 is TGCAGTGCTAGAGATCCAGGGGGCCGCTCCTACAATGAGCAGTTCTTC. It specifies CSARDPGGRSYNEQFF.

In this sample, this clonotype turned up many times. The V gene is TRBV5-1, the J gene TRBJ2-5; D gene unclear. Germline V gives CDR1 SGHRS, CDR2 YFSETQ. The germline V and J ends were trimmed by 0 bases and 3 bases, with 9 bases remaining between them. This CDR3 spans 14 amino acids. The CDR3 protein is CASSLEGIKETQYF. In DNA, the CDR3 is TGCGCCAGCAGCTTGGAGGGCATAAAAGAGACCCAGTACTTC.

This clonotype was counted many times. The chain has TRBV5-6 and TRBJ2-1; 7 bases fit TRBD1. The CDR3 is 15 residues long. After removal of 4 bases from V and 4 bases from J, the junction contained 8 bases not matched to a gene. The germline gives CDR1 SGHDT, CDR2 YYEEEE. The CDR3 protein is CASSPEGAPYNEQFF. The CDR3 DNA sequence: TGTGCCAGCAGCCCCGAGGGGGCCCCTTACAATGAGCAGTTCTTC.

This clonotype was detected a few times. V gene TRBV18 combines with J gene TRBJ1-2; possible D gene TRBD1, 5 bases. Per the germline V gene, CDR1 is KGHSH and CDR2 is LQKENI. Trimming stripped 6 bases from V and 1 base from J, with 18 bases between. This CDR3 comprises 16 residues. The CDR3 loop reads CASSPGSGPNNYGYTF. CDR3 coding DNA: TGTGCCAGCTCTCCAGGGAGCGGACCGAATAACTATGGCTACACCTTC.

This clonotype has just a few counts. The gene calls are TRBV6-1 and TRBJ1-5, with 9 bases aligning to TRBD1. The CDR3 runs 16 residues. CDR1 is MNHNS, CDR2 SASEGT, per germline. V shed 6 bases and J 8 bases; nucleotides not matched to a gene: 14. The CDR3 loop is CASRTRTGALSEPQHF. CDR3 DNA: TGTGCCAGCAGAACACGGACAGGGGCCCTTAGCGAGCCCCAGCATTTT.

This clonotype was seen repeatedly, ten times or more. This sequence joins TRBV6-5 and TRBJ2-1; D could derive from TRBD1 or TRBD2 (5 bases each). Trimming left V 2 bases short and J 8 bases short, with 19 bases between. Per germline, CDR1 MNHEY and CDR2 SVGAGI. This CDR3 has 16 amino acids. The CDR3 region has the DNA TGTGCCAGCAGTTACCCGCCCGGGACGGTTTCGGATGAGCAGTTCTTC. Translating it yields CASSYPPGTVSDEQFF.

The CDR3 loop reads CAWTMTSGVQETQYF. The CDR3 DNA sequence: TGTGCCTGGACCATGACTAGCGGGGTCCAAGAGACCCAGTACTTC. The rearrangement uses TRBV30 and TRBJ2-5; TRBD2 agrees at 11 bases. CDR3 length: 15 residues. Trimming removed 4 bases from V and 1 base from J; junction bases left unmatched: 5. CDR1 and CDR2 from the germline V gene are GTSNPN and SVGIG (reference sequence).

Ten or more counts support this clonotype. The rearrangement links TRBV3-1 to TRBJ2-3, with unresolved D. Looked up from germline, CDR1 is LGHDT and CDR2 is YNNKEL (reference sequence). CDR3 length: 12 amino acids. V gave up 5 bases and J gave up 2 bases, with 5 bases separating them. Written as DNA, the CDR3 is TGTGCCAGCAGCGAAAACACAGATACGCAGTATTTT. Protein product: CASSENTDTQYF.

This clonotype was detected ten times or more. V is TRBV6-5 and J is TRBJ2-5; a weak D match, TRBD1 (6 bases). From germline, CDR1 is MNHEY and CDR2 SVGAGI. V was clipped by 2 bases and J by 2 bases, with 9 bases between them. The CDR3 has 14 residues. CDR3: CASSYVGQQETQYF. The CDR3 DNA follows: TGTGCCAGCAGTTACGTTGGACAGCAAGAGACCCAGTACTTC.

J is TRBJ1-1 and V is TRBV21-1; the table's D call, TRBD1, was not checked against the DNA. TRBV21-1 has pseudogene status. The CDR3 has 17 amino acids. The CDR3 coding sequence is TGTGCCAGCAGCAAAGGAGGGGGCTCGGGGATGAACACTGAAGCTTTCTTT. This translates into CASSKGGGSGMNTEAFF.

In this sample, this clonotype turned up many times. The rearrangement uses TRBV10-3 and TRBJ1-5; no reliable D call. The ends were cut back, 10 bases at V and 0 bases at J, with 10 bases in the middle. CDR3 length equals 13 residues. Germline V gene lookup returns CDR1 ENHRY and CDR2 SYGVKD. The CDR3 nucleotides are TGTGCCAGCAACGACATTAGCAATCAGCCCCAGCATTTT. Translation: CASNDISNQPQHF.

Only one count was recorded for this clonotype. The chain has TRBV3-1 and TRBJ2-7; 10 nucleotides line up with TRBD1. The CDR3 spans 16 residues. The germline CDR1 and CDR2 sequences are LGHDT and YNNKEL (reference sequence). J lost 4 bases, V lost 5 bases, and 11 bases had no gene match. CDR3 nucleotides: TGTGCCAGCAGCGAGACGTCGGGACAGGGGCATTACGAGCAGTACTTC. Translating gives CASSETSGQGHYEQYF.

The sample holds many counts of this clonotype. The rearrangement links TRBV5-6 to TRBJ1-1; TRBD1 is a possible D gene (6 bases). The germline CDR1 and CDR2 sequences are SGHDT and YYEEEE. This CDR3 is 17 amino acids long. V lost 0 bases, J lost 0 bases, and 15 bases lay in between. CDR3 sequence (DNA): TGTGCCAGCAGCTTGGGATCGGACAGCGACATGAACACTGAAGCTTTCTTT. Its protein is CASSLGSDSDMNTEAFF.

The chain employs TRBV23-1 and TRBJ2-7, with TRBD2 identical over 7 bases. Being an ORF, TRBV23-1 has a function that is uncertain. The CDR3 extends over 13 amino acids. J was trimmed by 2 bases and V by 9 bases; bases with no gene match: 7. The CDR3 protein is CARDGRGTYEQYF. The CDR3 DNA reads TGCGCCAGAGACGGGCGGGGGACCTACGAGCAGTACTTC.

This clonotype turned up a few times. The chain couples TRBV20-1 to TRBJ1-1; tentative D call: TRBD1 (5 bases). Trimming took 3 bases from V and 1 from J, leaving 6 bases between them. The CDR3 is 12 residues long. CDR1 and CDR2 (germline): DFQATT, SNEGSKA (reference sequence). The CDR3 DNA follows: TGCAGTGCTAGGGACACGAACACTGAAGCTTTCTTT. This translates into CSARDTNTEAFF.

This clonotype was detected many times. CDR3 protein: CASSLARDRGYTF. In DNA, the CDR3 is TGCGCCAGCAGCTTGGCAAGGGATCGAGGCTACACCTTC. The chain employs TRBV5-1 and TRBJ1-2, with no clear D. V was clipped by 0 bases and J by 8 bases, with 11 bases between them. CDR3 length: 13 amino acids. Per the germline V gene, CDR1 is SGHRS and CDR2 is YFSETQ.

This clonotype was seen many times. The chain recombines TRBV29-1 with TRBJ2-7, with D perhaps assigned TRBD1 or TRBD2 (5 bases each). Germline CDR1 SQVTM, CDR2 ANQGSEA. The V end was cut by 1 base, the J end by 2 bases, with 18 bases between. The CDR3 sequence is 16 residues long. The CDR3 is CSVEGGTRMGTYEQYF. The CDR3 nucleotides read TGCAGCGTTGAAGGGGGGACCAGGATGGGTACCTACGAGCAGTACTTC.

V usage is TRBV5-1 and J usage is TRBJ2-1; 9 bases line up with TRBD1. Unmatched junction bases numbered 5, after V lost 4 bases and J lost 3 bases. Germline-derived CDR1 and CDR2 are SGHRS and YFSETQ. The CDR3 extends over 15 amino acids. In DNA form, the CDR3 reads TGCGCCAGCAGCACCGGGACAGGGATCTACAATGAGCAGTTCTTC. It yields the protein CASSTGTGIYNEQFF.

This clonotype occurred many times. The junction does not match germline at one end; this may be a read error. The V call is TRBV7-2, the J call TRBJ2-1, with D unclear. CDR3 length equals 13 residues. CDR1 and CDR2 (germline): SGHTA, FQGNSA. In DNA form, the CDR3 reads TGTGCCAGCAGCTTGGCGAGCGAACGGATCTTCCTCTTC. Residues: CASSLASERIFLF. Together with reference TRBV7-2 and TRBJ2-1, the CDR3 gives the full variable domain: GAGVSQSPSNKVTEKGKDVELRCDPISGHTALYWYRQSLGQGLEFLIYFQGNSAPDKSGLPSDRFSAERTGGSVSTLTIQRTQQEDSAVYLCASSLASERIFLFGPGTRLTVL.

This clonotype was detected ten times or more. This chain joins TRBV12-3 or TRBV12-4 and TRBJ1-2, with D possibly matching TRBD1 (5 bases). This CDR3 has 12 residues. Trimming left V 4 bases short and J 4 bases short, with 7 bases between. The CDR3 loop is CASSSGRYGYTF. The CDR3 DNA sequence: TGTGCCAGCAGTTCAGGGCGCTATGGCTACACCTTC.

There are many counts of this clonotype. J is TRBJ2-7 and V is TRBV5-1; the D gene could be TRBD1 or TRBD2 (6 bases each). Germline CDR1 is SGHRS and CDR2 is YFSETQ. V was clipped by 7 bases and J by 2 bases, with 13 bases between them. This CDR3 comprises 13 residues. CDR3 loop: CASQGRDTYEQYF. In DNA, the CDR3 is TGCGCCAGCCAGGGGCGGGACACCTACGAGCAGTACTTC.

In its sample, this clonotype was seen many times. The V and J genes are TRBV27 and TRBJ1-2; possibly TRBD1 for D (5 bases). CDR1 is MNHEY, CDR2 SMNVEV, per germline (reference sequence). This CDR3 has 13 amino acids. V lost 3 bases to trimming and J lost 8 bases, with 13 bases between them. CDR3 protein: CASSFRGARGYTF. The CDR3 DNA reads TGTGCCAGCAGTTTTAGGGGAGCGCGCGGCTACACCTTC.

In this sample, this clonotype turned up many times. The CDR3 loop is CASSLSQGARGYTF. DNA for the CDR3: TGCGCCAGCAGCTTATCACAGGGGGCGCGTGGCTACACCTTC. The chain uses TRBV5-1 and TRBJ1-2; 9 nucleotides agree with TRBD1. With 2 bases clipped from V and 7 bases from J, the junction kept 6 bases outside the gene matches. CDR3 length: 14 amino acids. Germline V gives CDR1 SGHRS, CDR2 YFSETQ.